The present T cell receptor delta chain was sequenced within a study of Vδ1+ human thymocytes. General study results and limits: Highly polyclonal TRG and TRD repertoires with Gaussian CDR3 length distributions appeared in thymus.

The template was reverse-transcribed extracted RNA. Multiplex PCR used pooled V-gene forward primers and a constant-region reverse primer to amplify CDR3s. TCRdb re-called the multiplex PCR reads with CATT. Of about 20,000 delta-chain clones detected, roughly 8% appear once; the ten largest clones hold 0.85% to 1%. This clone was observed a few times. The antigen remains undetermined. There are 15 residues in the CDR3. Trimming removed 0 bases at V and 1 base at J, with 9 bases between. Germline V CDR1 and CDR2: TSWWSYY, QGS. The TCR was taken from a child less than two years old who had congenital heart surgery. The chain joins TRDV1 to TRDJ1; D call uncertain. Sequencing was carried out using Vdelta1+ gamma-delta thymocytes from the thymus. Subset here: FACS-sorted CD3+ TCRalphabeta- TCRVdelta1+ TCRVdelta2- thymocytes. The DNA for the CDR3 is TGTGCTCTTGGGGAACTAAGATATCTCACCGATAAACTCATCTTT. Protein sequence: CALGELRYLTDKLIF.